Below, 29 T cell receptor beta chains from the same sample are listed, as sequenced in a study of blood T cells in healthy people across ages (dated by TCRdb to between 2015 and 2017). The library came from 5' RACE. Sequenced on an Illumina HiSeq 2500. A second PCR of about 6 to 11 cycles was performed with a sample-barcoded 5' primer and a J-beta primer mix. TCRdb reanalyzed the raw reads on its own, using fastp at Q25 for trimming and MiXCR for clone calling, and kept in-frame beta chains. One record per CDR3 amino acid sequence lists the most common genes and DNA. The sample profile shows fewer than 800,000 distinct CDR3 sequences; roughly 32% of them were found once. The top ten constitute just over 15% of the sample. Material for sequencing was blood. The origin of the receptors is a woman older than 75 in good health. Donor details come from another sample of the same person, matched by shared clones.

This clonotype was seen a few times. J is TRBJ1-4 and V is TRBV7-2; possibly TRBD1 for D (5 bases). V lost 3 bases to trimming and J lost 1 base, with 9 bases between them. The CDR3 is made up of 15 amino acids. Looked up from germline, CDR1 is SGHTA and CDR2 is FQGNSA. The CDR3, as DNA: TGTGCCAGCAGCTTTGAGGGGTTAACTAATGAAAAACTGTTTTTT. Translation gives CASSFEGLTNEKLFF.

The rearrangement joins TRBV15 to TRBJ1-4; TRBD1 matches 9 bases. The CDR3 covers 14 residues. The junction had 3 bases not matched to a gene; V was cut back by 5 bases and J by 5 bases. Germline values: CDR1 LNHNV, CDR2 YYDKDF (reference sequence). The CDR3 loop is CATSLGQGNEKLFF. In nucleotides, the CDR3 is TGTGCCACCAGCCTCGGACAGGGGAATGAAAAACTGTTTTTT. Full variable domain (outside the CDR3, taken from reference TRBV15 and TRBJ1-4): DAMVIQNPRYQVTQFGKPVTLSCSQTLNHNVMYWYQQKSSQAPKLLFHYYDKDFNNEADTPDNFQSRRPNTSFCFLDIRSPGLGDTAMYLCATSLGQGNEKLFFGSGTQLSVL.

This clonotype was counted only a few times. The V gene is TRBV20-1, the J gene TRBJ1-1; D gene unclear. Germline V lookup: CDR1 DFQATT, CDR2 SNEGSKA (reference sequence). Trimming cost V 5 bases and J 4 bases, with 14 bases left between them. This CDR3 comprises 13 residues. The DNA of the CDR3 is TGCAGTGCTTTACTGCCCGAGGGCACTGAAGCTTTCTTT. It is translated as CSALLPEGTEAFF.

This clonotype was seen more than once but under ten times. V gene TRBV2 combines with J gene TRBJ2-5, with D unresolved. In germline, CDR1 is SNHLY, CDR2 FYNNEI. Trimming removed 4 bases at V and 2 bases at J, with 5 bases between. The CDR3 has 12 amino acids. CDR3: CASSARQETQYF. The DNA for the CDR3 is TGTGCCAGCAGTGCCAGACAAGAGACCCAGTACTTC. The entire variable domain, with the rest obtained from reference TRBV2 and TRBJ2-5, is as follows: EPEVTQTPSHQVTQMGQEVILRCVPISNHLYFYWYRQILGQKVEFLVSFYNNEISEKSEIFDDQFSVERPDGSNFTLKIRSTKLEDSAMYFCASSARQETQYFGPGTRLLVL.

In its sample, this clonotype was seen many times. The CDR3 loop is CASSLDLGPSYEQYF. The CDR3 DNA reads TGTGCCAGCAGCTTAGATCTGGGCCCGTCCTACGAGCAGTACTTC. The V gene is TRBV7-2, the J gene TRBJ2-7; D not certain. V shed 1 base and J shed 1 base, with 11 bases lying between them. This CDR3 contains 15 residues. Germline V gives CDR1 SGHTA, CDR2 FQGNSA. Using reference TRBV7-2 and TRBJ2-7 for the parts outside the CDR3, the full variable domain is GAGVSQSPSNKVTEKGKDVELRCDPISGHTALYWYRQSLGQGLEFLIYFQGNSAPDKSGLPSDRFSAERTGGSVSTLTIQRTQQEDSAVYLCASSLDLGPSYEQYFGPGTRLTVT.

This clonotype was seen only a few times. This may come from a read error, since a much larger clone is one base off. The rearrangement uses TRBV12-3 or TRBV12-4 and TRBJ2-5, with D possibly TRBD2 on 6 matching bases. The CDR3 is 13 amino acids. Trimming removed 2 bases from V and 11 bases from J, with 15 bases in between. The CDR3 DNA follows: TGTGCCAGCAGTTTAAGTAATTGGGGGGAGCAGTACTTC. Protein product: CASSLSNWGEQYF.

V gene TRBV20-1 combines with J gene TRBJ2-2; D may be TRBD2 (5 bases). Germline lookup yields CDR1 DFQATT and CDR2 SNEGSKA (reference sequence). The CDR3 is 13 residues long. V was clipped by 5 bases and J by 7 bases, with 14 bases between them. The CDR3 DNA reads TGCAGTGCTCAGGACCTCCGGGACGGGGAGCTGTTTTTT. This codes for CSAQDLRDGELFF.

In its sample, this clonotype was seen many times. The CDR3 DNA reads as TGCGCCAGCAGCCGAGACAGGGGGGGGACTGAAGCTTTCTTT. Its translation is CASSRDRGGTEAFF. The chain carries TRBV4-3 and TRBJ1-1; 9 nucleotides agree with TRBD1. The junction had 5 bases not matched to a gene; V was cut back by 4 bases and J by 5 bases. The CDR3 loop spans 14 amino acids. Germline CDR1 and CDR2: LGHNA and YSLEER.

The gene calls are TRBV9 and TRBJ1-1; no clear D. CDR1 SGDLS and CDR2 YYNGEE come from the germline V gene. The ends were cut back, 2 bases at V and 5 bases at J, with 13 bases in the middle. This CDR3 comprises 14 residues. The CDR3 nucleotides read TGTGCCAGCAGCGTTGGAGGTTCTCAGACTGAAGCTTTCTTT. Translating it yields CASSVGGSQTEAFF.

This clonotype was seen a handful of times. This sequence may be a read error, since a much larger clone differs from it by one base. The CDR3 coding sequence is TGCGCCAGCAGAGGGGGCCGGACAGGCTCTGGGGCCAACGTCCGGACTTTC. This encodes CASRGGRTGSGANVRTF. The chain joins TRBV5-1 to TRBJ2-6; 7 bases agree with TRBD1. The CDR3 spans 17 residues. Germline CDR1 reads SGHRS; CDR2 reads YFSETQ.

This clonotype appeared many times. The chain couples TRBV7-2 to TRBJ2-5; TRBD2 is a possible D gene (5 bases). The CDR3 is 13 amino acids. The germline gives CDR1 SGHTA, CDR2 FQGNSA. V dropped 5 bases and J dropped 4 bases, with 11 bases sitting between them. DNA for the CDR3: TGTGCCAGCAGCCGAGGGCCCAGAGAGACCCAGTACTTC. It is translated as CASSRGPRETQYF.

In this sample, this clonotype turned up many times. This sequence joins TRBV10-3 and TRBJ1-5; no reliable D call. Trimming cost V 1 base and J 6 bases, with 7 bases left between them. Germline CDR1 and CDR2: ENHRY and SYGVKD. The CDR3 covers 13 residues. CDR3 residues: CAISEFQAQPQHF. Here the CDR3 DNA reads TGTGCCATCAGTGAGTTTCAGGCTCAGCCCCAGCATTTT.

This clonotype occurred many times. The genes are TRBV18 and TRBJ2-4; the match to TRBD1 covers 7 bases. The CDR3 extends over 15 amino acids. Germline CDR1 is KGHSH and CDR2 is LQKENI. Trimming took 6 bases from V and 6 from J; bases not matched to a gene: 11. CDR3 DNA: TGTGCCAGCTCCCCAACACAACCAGGGGGAAACATTCAGTACTTC. Its protein is CASSPTQPGGNIQYF.

This clonotype has ten or more counts. This sequence joins TRBV6-2 or TRBV6-3 and TRBJ2-1, with 9 bases that match TRBD2. The J segment lost 2 bases and the V segment lost 2 bases, leaving 7 bases of the junction unmatched. The CDR3 length is 17 residues. Germline CDR1 reads MNHEY; CDR2 reads SVGEGT. Here the CDR3 reads CASSYPGVAGAYNEQFF. For the CDR3, the DNA is TGTGCCAGCAGTTACCCGGGGGTAGCGGGGGCCTACAATGAGCAGTTCTTC.

On this clonotype itself: This sequence may be a read error, since a much larger clone differs from it by one base. The chain recombines TRBV15 with TRBJ2-5; TRBD1 agrees at 9 bases. Trimming at V came to 5 bases and at J to 8 bases, leaving 18 bases not matched to a gene. Germline V gives CDR1 LNHNV, CDR2 YYDKDF (reference sequence). CDR3 length: 17 amino acids. The CDR3 DNA reads TGTGCCACCAGCCAAATCCGGGACAGGGCGTTGTTGGATACCCAGTACTTC. This codes for CATSQIRDRALLDTQYF.

This clonotype was seen many times. This chain links TRBV12-3 or TRBV12-4 with TRBJ1-5; weak D call: TRBD1 (5 bases). This CDR3 is built from 14 residues. Trimming pared 4 bases from V and 0 bases from J, leaving 7 bases between. This CDR3 is CASSWGDSNQPQHF. The CDR3 DNA sequence: TGTGCCAGCAGTTGGGGGGATAGCAATCAGCCCCAGCATTTT.

This clonotype has a handful of counts. V and J are TRBV4-1 and TRBJ1-5; D is unresolved. The CDR3 consists of 12 residues. V was pared by 3 bases and J by 5 bases, with 5 bases between. Germline CDR1 MGHRA, CDR2 YSYEKL. The CDR3 DNA is TGCGCCAGCAGCCAGCTGGATCAGCCCCAGCATTTT. It yields the protein CASSQLDQPQHF.

In this sample, this clonotype turned up many times. This chain links TRBV5-1 with TRBJ2-3, with 9 bases identical to TRBD1. V lost 0 bases to trimming and J lost 6 bases; unmatched junction nucleotides: 2. CDR3 length equals 14 residues. Germline V gene sequence: CDR1 SGHRS, CDR2 YFSETQ. Here the CDR3 reads CASSLGGQGDTQYF. For the CDR3, the DNA is TGCGCCAGCAGCTTGGGAGGACAGGGGGATACGCAGTATTTT.

This clonotype appeared many times. The V and J genes are TRBV7-3 and TRBJ2-3; 7 bases map to TRBD1. V dropped 5 bases and J dropped 2; count of bases not matched to a gene: 7. Germline V CDR1 and CDR2: SGHTA, FQGTGA. CDR3 length: 15 residues. The CDR3 loop is CASSEGQFYTDTQYF. The CDR3 DNA is TGTGCCAGCAGCGAGGGACAGTTCTACACAGATACGCAGTATTTT. The full variable domain, in which reference TRBV7-3 and TRBJ2-3 provide the parts outside the CDR3, is GAGVSQTPSNKVTEKGKYVELRCDPISGHTALYWYRQSLGQGPEFLIYFQGTGAADDSGLPNDRFFAVRPEGSVSTLKIQRTERGDSAVYLCASSEGQFYTDTQYFGPGTRLTVL.

This clonotype occurred a few times. V is TRBV15 and J is TRBJ1-1, with 7 bases lining up with TRBD1. Trimming at V came to 1 base and at J to 4 bases, leaving 6 bases not matched to a gene. The germline CDR1 and CDR2 sequences are LNHNV and YYDKDF (reference sequence). The CDR3 totals 15 residues. CDR3 DNA sequence: TGTGCCACCAGCAGAGCCCAGGGGGGAGGCACTGAAGCTTTCTTT. Amino acid sequence: CATSRAQGGGTEAFF.

The CDR3 loop reads CSASTGTGLNTEAFF. DNA for the CDR3: TGCAGTGCTAGCACCGGGACAGGGTTGAACACTGAAGCTTTCTTT. The chain has TRBV20-1 and TRBJ1-1, with 9 bases aligning to TRBD1. The CDR3 length is 15 residues. Trimming took 3 bases from V and 0 from J; bases not matched to a gene: 5. CDR1 is DFQATT and CDR2 is SNEGSKA in the germline V gene (reference sequence).

This clonotype has more than one count but fewer than ten. This may be a read error: a much more frequent sequence differs by one nucleotide. The chain's CDR3 is CSASLGDEQYF. The CDR3 DNA reads TGCAGTGCTAGTCTGGGCGATGAGCAGTACTTC. The chain combines TRBV20-1 with TRBJ2-5; unclear D gene. Trimming stripped 3 bases from V and 11 bases from J, with 13 bases between. This CDR3 has 11 amino acids. The germline V gene encodes CDR1 DFQATT and CDR2 SNEGSKA (reference sequence).

This clonotype occurred many times. CDR3: CASSGGSFYNSPLHF. The CDR3 coding sequence is TGTGCCAGCAGCGGGGGGAGTTTCTATAATTCACCCCTCCACTTT. This chain uses TRBV9 with TRBJ1-6; weak D call: TRBD1 (5 bases). CDR1 is SGDLS, CDR2 YYNGEE, per germline. V was shortened by 3 bases and J by 3 bases, with 10 bases between the two germline ends. The CDR3 has 15 amino acids.

The rearrangement links TRBV12-5 to TRBJ1-5; weak D call: TRBD1 (6 bases). CDR1 is LGHNT, CDR2 FRNRAP, per germline. CDR3 size: 19 residues. The V and J ends lost 1 base and 0 bases respectively, with 19 bases between them. The CDR3 bases are TGTGCTAGTGGTTTGGCAATAGCGGACAGAATGTTTAGCAATCAGCCCCAGCATTTT. This codes for CASGLAIADRMFSNQPQHF.

A note on this clonotype: Being one base from a much bigger clone, this may be a read error. The chain is built from TRBV9 and TRBJ2-3, with 9 bases matching TRBD2. CDR3 length: 16 amino acids. CDR1 is SGDLS and CDR2 is YYNGEE in the germline V gene. Losses at the gene ends were 0 bases for V and 5 bases for J; bases not matched to a gene: 7. CDR3 region: CASSVEAGGSKDTQYF. The CDR3 DNA sequence: TGTGCCAGCAGCGTAGAGGCGGGGGGGTCAAAAGATACGCAGTATTTT.

This clonotype was detected a few times. This rearrangement joins TRBV6-1 to TRBJ2-7; TRBD1 agrees at 9 bases. Germline CDR1 is MNHNS and CDR2 is SASEGT. There are 13 residues in the CDR3. Germline trimming cut 6 bases from V and 3 bases from J; bases unmatched to any gene: 3. The CDR3 bases are TGTGCCAGCAGGCTGGGACAGGGCTACGAGCAGTACTTC. As protein: CASRLGQGYEQYF.

The chain links TRBV7-6 to TRBJ2-2; the D is unclear. The CDR3 contains 14 residues. The V end lost 1 base, the J end lost 5 bases, and 8 bases lay between the germline ends. CDR1 and CDR2 from the germline V gene are SGHVS and FNYEAQ. CDR3 coding DNA: TGTGCCAGCAGCTTAGTAGGCCAAACCGGGGAGCTGTTTTTT. It yields the protein CASSLVGQTGELFF.

A few counts support this clonotype. Just one base apart from a much larger clone, this may be a read error. This rearrangement joins TRBV20-1 to TRBJ2-1; TRBD1 matches 8 bases. The DNA end lines up better with TRBJ2-7; the J call may be wrong. The length of the CDR3 is 14 residues. Germline CDR1 DFQATT, CDR2 SNEGSKA (reference sequence). CDR3 in DNA: TGCAGTGCTAGAGACAGGGGGCCCTACAATGAGCAGTACTTC. It codes for CSARDRGPYNEQYF.

This clonotype has ten or more counts. The chain uses TRBV5-1 and TRBJ2-3; unclear D gene. V lost 4 bases and J lost 0, with 9 bases in between. The CDR3 is 14 residues long. CDR1 and CDR2 from the germline V gene are SGHRS and YFSETQ. CDR3: CASSLDTSTDTQYF. The CDR3 region has the DNA TGCGCCAGCAGCCTAGATACTAGCACAGATACGCAGTATTTT.